The sequence of this T cell receptor (beta chain) was determined in a study of CD8 T cells in Susac syndrome (dated by TCRdb to about 2019). About the investigation overall: Whether CD8+ T cell activation and differentiation in Susac syndrome was antigen driven was tested using repertoire sequencing.

In regard to this clonotype: Its antigen is not yet known. Base qualities are missing; no much larger clone stands one base away.

The study at large found these results: The study acknowledged that relatively few individuals were included in the TCR sequencing and HLA analysis.

High-throughput TCR beta sequencing profiled peripheral blood CD8+ and CD4+ T cells from healthy donors, Susac syndrome patients and multiple sclerosis patients. The multiple sclerosis controls were treatment-naive patients who had stable or active relapsing-remitting disease and met the revised McDonald criteria. Bulk CD8+ and CD4+ T cells were purified magnetically by negative isolation, whereas CD8+ TEMRA cells were enriched by FACS. Blood was drawn into EDTA tubes, processed within 24 hours, and PBMCs were isolated by density gradient centrifugation. PBMCs intended for TCR sequencing were cryopreserved in liquid nitrogen and were subsequently thawed in a 37 degrees C water bath. A purity of at least 90% was achieved for sorted or isolated CD4+, CD8+ and CD8+ TEMRA cells. CDR1 and CDR2 were assigned from the germline V gene (reference sequence) as SEHNR and FQNEAQ. From V the trimming removes 10 bases and from J it removes 5 bases, while the gene matches leave 14 bases of the junction unaccounted for. The CDR3, cysteine through phenylalanine, is 14 amino acids long. Only the CDR3 portion is preserved as DNA: 42 bases, with reading frame beginning at the first base.

RNA was extracted using the RNeasy kit, and about 0.5 to 1 ug of the RNA was reverse transcribed with random hexamers. The immunoSEQ multiplex PCR assay, covering 54 Vbeta and 13 Jbeta segments, was used to amplify TCR beta CDR3 regions. Bias from PCR amplification was corrected by using a synthetic template baseline for primer optimization and for computational correction. The study's own analysis went as follows. Reads were assigned to V, D and J genes according to IMGT and analyzed in immunoSEQ Analyzer, with only productive sequences retained. Clonality was computed as one minus Shannon entropy normalized by log2 of the number of productive unique sequences. Public and private clones were assessed among the 100 most prevalent clones of each patient and control. A clone was defined as Susac-specific if it was absent from the healthy and MS cohorts, from over a thousand published viral clones and from other ImmuneACCESS disease sequences. Through fastp at Q25 and MiXCR, TCRdb rebuilt clones from the public reads, retaining in-frame beta chains. Rows with one shared CDR3 protein collapse into an entry with the most common genes and DNA. For this entry, the V and J calls and clone size follow TCRdb and not the study's own pipeline. The sample profile shows under 150,000 distinct CDR3 sequences; 94% of them were found once. Around 0.12% of the sample is taken by the ten largest.

This TCR derives from a human donor with multiple sclerosis. The sequence is built from TRBV7-9 and TRBJ2-7, with 7 bases aligning to TRBD1. Sequencing used CD4+ T cells from PBMCs. For the CDR3, the sequence is CATPTGAVEDEQYF. In nucleotide form, the sequence is TGTGCCACCCCAACAGGGGCAGTAGAAGACGAGCAGTACTTC.